The 13 T cell receptor beta chains reported below all come from one sample, sequenced in a study of blood T cell repertoires in COVID-19. Produced via immunoSEQ multiplex PCR; TCRdb's table is partial and in-frame only. The data hold roughly 180,000 clones, with 75% to 90% observed a single time. Sequenced sample: PBMCs or T cells enriched from blood (not recorded which). These TCRs come from a woman in her fifties or sixties who had recovered from COVID-19.

CDR3 sequence: CASSLVAGGQGEQYF. The CDR3 nucleotides read TGTGCCAGCAGCTTGGTAGCGGGGGGCCAGGGCGAGCAGTACTTC. The rearrangement joins TRBV5-6 to TRBJ2-7; 10 nucleotides align to TRBD2. V lost 0 bases and J lost 6; bases outside the gene matches: 6. Germline lookup yields CDR1 SGHDT and CDR2 YYEEEE. The CDR3 is 15 residues long.

This sequence joins TRBV11-2 and TRBJ1-2; 7 bases fit TRBD1. Trimming removed 1 base from V and 8 bases from J; junction bases left unmatched: 4. The germline V gene encodes CDR1 SGHAT and CDR2 FQNNGV. CDR3 length: 13 amino acids. The CDR3 nucleotides are TGTGCCAGCAGCTTAGGAGACAGGGACGGCTACACCTTC. Its translation: CASSLGDRDGYTF.

The table lists this clone with a few counts. The chain employs TRBV29-1 and TRBJ1-1; no reliable D call. Looked up from germline, CDR1 is SQVTM and CDR2 is ANQGSEA. The CDR3 extends over 12 amino acids. V was pared by 6 bases and J by 7 bases, with 15 bases between. CDR3 DNA: TGCAGCGTAGCCCGCTCAGGTCTTGAAGCTTTCTTT. Its translation: CSVARSGLEAFF.

The chain is built from TRBV28 and TRBJ2-5; perhaps TRBD1 as D (6 bases). CDR3 length equals 13 residues. Between the trimmed V and J ends, which lost 5 bases and 5 bases, there was a span of 12 bases. Germline V gene sequence: CDR1 MDHEN, CDR2 SYDVKM. The CDR3 DNA sequence: TGTGCCAGCAGTACATGGGGGCTCGAGACCCAGTACTTC. Translated: CASSTWGLETQYF.

The V gene is TRBV27, the J gene TRBJ1-4, with D possibly TRBD1 on 5 matching bases. Per germline, CDR1 MNHEY and CDR2 SMNVEV (reference sequence). V lost 4 bases and J 4 bases, leaving 10 bases between the germline ends. The CDR3 has 14 residues. The CDR3 here is CASSSGAGNEKLFF. The CDR3 DNA reads as TGTGCCAGCAGTTCTGGGGCAGGTAATGAAAAACTGTTTTTT.

In this sample, this clone turned up a few times. J is TRBJ2-7 and V is TRBV19; tentatively, D is TRBD1 (5 bases). CDR1 is LNHDA and CDR2 is SQIVND in the germline V gene (reference sequence). The ends were cut back, 6 bases at V and 3 bases at J, with 18 bases in the middle. This CDR3 has 15 residues. CDR3 in amino acids: CASSPAVVGVYEQYF. The CDR3 nucleotides are TGTGCCAGTAGCCCCGCCGTGGTAGGGGTCTACGAGCAGTACTTC.

V is TRBV7-8 and J is TRBJ2-7; D is unclear. The V and J ends lost 4 bases and 5 bases respectively, with 12 bases between them. This CDR3 comprises 13 residues. Germline CDR1 reads SGHVS; CDR2 reads FQNEAQ. The CDR3 spells CASSSFSTDEQYF. The DNA of the CDR3 is TGTGCCAGCAGCTCGTTTAGTACGGACGAGCAGTACTTC. The entire variable domain, with the rest obtained from reference TRBV7-8 and TRBJ2-7, is as follows: GAGVSQSPRYKVAKRGQDVALRCDPISGHVSLFWYQQALGQGPEFLTYFQNEAQLDKSGLPSDRFFAERPEGSVSTLKIQRTQQEDSAVYLCASSSFSTDEQYFGPGTRLTVT.

This clone was seen only a few times. The rearrangement joins TRBV6-5 to TRBJ2-2; 7 bases map to TRBD1. The CDR3 has 14 amino acids. Losses at the gene ends were 4 bases for V and 4 bases for J; bases not matched to a gene: 3. CDR1 is MNHEY, CDR2 SVGAGI, per germline. The CDR3 sequence: CASSFDRATGELFF. The CDR3 bases are TGTGCCAGCAGTTTCGACAGGGCCACCGGGGAGCTGTTTTTT.

The V call is TRBV7-3, the J call TRBJ2-2; no reliable D call. Looked up from germline, CDR1 is SGHTA and CDR2 is FQGTGA. This CDR3 has 12 residues. The V gene lost 8 bases and the J gene lost 1 base, with 5 bases spanning the gap. In nucleotides, the CDR3 is TGTGCCAGCTCAGAGAACACCGGGGAGCTGTTTTTT. Protein product: CASSENTGELFF.

V is TRBV5-1 and J is TRBJ2-2; perhaps TRBD2 as D (5 bases). The CDR3 covers 15 residues. The germline CDR1 and CDR2 sequences are SGHRS and YFSETQ. The V end lost 6 bases, the J end lost 1 base, and 13 bases lay between the germline ends. Here the CDR3 reads CASKAGERNTGELFF. The CDR3 region has the DNA TGCGCCAGCAAGGCCGGGGAGAGGAACACCGGGGAGCTGTTTTTT.

This clone was counted only a few times. CDR3 sequence: CASSSTGGGTEAFF. CDR3 nucleotide sequence: TGTGCCAGCAGCTCGACAGGGGGCGGGACTGAAGCTTTCTTT. The gene calls are TRBV7-9 and TRBJ1-1; TRBD1 matches at 10 bases. CDR3 length equals 14 residues. The V and J ends lost 4 bases and 5 bases, in that order; junction bases with no gene match: 4. Per the germline V gene, CDR1 is SEHNR and CDR2 is FQNEAQ (reference sequence).

Written as DNA, the CDR3 is TGTGCCAGCAGCTGGGTGGGGGCAGTGAACATGAACACTGAAGCTTTCTTT. It translates to CASSWVGAVNMNTEAFF. This chain joins TRBV7-9 and TRBJ1-1, with D tentatively TRBD1 (6 bases). The V end was cut by 4 bases, the J end by 0 bases, with 18 bases between. This CDR3 spans 17 amino acids. From germline, CDR1 is SEHNR and CDR2 FQNEAQ (reference sequence).

V usage is TRBV19 and J usage is TRBJ1-1; no firm D call. CDR1 and CDR2 (germline): LNHDA, SQIVND (reference sequence). The CDR3 runs 11 residues. V was cut by 1 base and J by 9 bases, with 6 bases left in between. In DNA form, the CDR3 reads TGTGCCAGTAGTATAGGCAGTCAAGCTTTCTTT. Translation gives CASSIGSQAFF. Combining the CDR3 with reference TRBV19 and TRBJ1-1 gives the whole variable domain DGGITQSPKYLFRKEGQNVTLSCEQNLNHDAMYWYRQDPGQGLRLIYYSQIVNDFQKGDIAEGYSVSREKKESFPLTVTSAQKNPTAFYLCASSIGSQAFFGQGTRLTVV.